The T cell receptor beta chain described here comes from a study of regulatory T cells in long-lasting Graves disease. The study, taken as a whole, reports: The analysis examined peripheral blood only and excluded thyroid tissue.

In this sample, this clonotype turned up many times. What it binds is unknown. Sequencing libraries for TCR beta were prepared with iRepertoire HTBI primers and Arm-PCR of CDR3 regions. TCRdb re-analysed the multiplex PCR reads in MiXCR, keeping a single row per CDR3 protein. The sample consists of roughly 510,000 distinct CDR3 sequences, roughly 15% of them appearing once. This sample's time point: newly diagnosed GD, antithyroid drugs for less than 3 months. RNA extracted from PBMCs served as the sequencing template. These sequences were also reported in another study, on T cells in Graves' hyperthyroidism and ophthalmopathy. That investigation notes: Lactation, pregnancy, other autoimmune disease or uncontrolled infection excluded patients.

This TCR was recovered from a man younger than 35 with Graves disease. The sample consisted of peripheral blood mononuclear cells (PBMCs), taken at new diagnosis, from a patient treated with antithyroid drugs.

The CDR3 region is CASSPGQAFYEQYF. The CDR3 region has the DNA TGTGCCAGCTCGCCGGGACAGGCCTTCTACGAGCAGTACTTC. V gene TRBV18 combines with J gene TRBJ2-7; 8 bases line up with TRBD1. The germline V gene has CDR1 KGHSH and CDR2 LQKENI. V shed 6 bases, J shed 3 bases, and the junction held 7 bases outside the gene matches. The CDR3 runs 14 residues.